These T cell receptor beta chains were read from a single sample in a study of identical twins. TCRdb processed the 5' RACE reads anew with MiXCR; each CDR3 protein has one entry. Of 150,000 or so distinct CDR3 sequences detected, under 4.5% appear once; the ten largest clones hold around 8.1%. What was sequenced was memory T cells sorted from blood. Every receptor here comes from a man aged 18 to 30 in good health. CDR3s leave out the opening cysteine and the closing phenylalanine or tryptophan. Each record gives: V gene, clone size, D gene, CDR3 protein. A D gene is named only where the DNA matches it firmly. Where a row states a size, it is once, few, many or the class of an expanded clone; other rows omit it.

v_gene: TRBV5-1; abundance: many; d_gene: NA; CDR3aa: ASREGSNTGELF
v_gene: TRBV6-1; abundance: many; d_gene: NA; CDR3aa: ASTTQGTGKLF
v_gene: TRBV15; abundance: many; d_gene: NA; CDR3aa: ATKSIEGSYNEQF
v_gene: TRBV6-5; abundance: many; d_gene: NA; CDR3aa: ASSYSQGGETQY
v_gene: TRBV29-1; abundance: many; d_gene: TRBD1; CDR3aa: SAERTGYNYGYT
v_gene: TRBV18; abundance: many; d_gene: TRBD1; CDR3aa: ASSPPGTGNTEAF
v_gene: TRBV6-5; abundance: many; d_gene: TRBD1; CDR3aa: ASSYTDRIAKNIQY
v_gene: TRBV3-1; abundance: many; d_gene: TRBD1; CDR3aa: ASSPFRDRVIY
v_gene: TRBV12-3/TRBV12-4; abundance: medium-sized; d_gene: NA; CDR3aa: ASSPDVPSRGELF
v_gene: TRBV18; abundance: many; d_gene: NA; CDR3aa: ASSRDPTDTQY
v_gene: TRBV4-1; abundance: many; d_gene: NA; CDR3aa: ASSQGRLAGRQTEAF
v_gene: TRBV11-3; abundance: NA; d_gene: NA; CDR3aa: ASSLTVGETQY
v_gene: TRBV27; abundance: many; d_gene: NA; CDR3aa: ASSALRVRGATDTQY
v_gene: TRBV5-1; abundance: many; d_gene: TRBD1; CDR3aa: ASSSGTGPTDTQY
v_gene: TRBV6-1; abundance: many; d_gene: NA; CDR3aa: ASTPGVYSNQPQH
v_gene: TRBV4-3; abundance: many; d_gene: TRBD2; CDR3aa: ASSREATLAGAIIRQF
v_gene: TRBV29-1; abundance: many; d_gene: TRBD1; CDR3aa: SVTRDSKETQY
v_gene: TRBV5-1; abundance: many; d_gene: NA; CDR3aa: ASSGSAGTDTQY
v_gene: TRBV7-9; abundance: many; d_gene: TRBD2; CDR3aa: ASSLGVSGSYEQY
v_gene: TRBV5-5; abundance: few; d_gene: NA; CDR3aa: ASSLAQENIQY
v_gene: TRBV6-2/TRBV6-3; abundance: NA; d_gene: TRBD1; CDR3aa: ASSYSRGRVDTEAF
v_gene: TRBV20-1; abundance: NA; d_gene: TRBD2; CDR3aa: SARGTSGGNEQF
v_gene: TRBV28; abundance: many; d_gene: TRBD1; CDR3aa: ASSSPGTGGRTEAF
v_gene: TRBV7-2; abundance: many; d_gene: TRBD2; CDR3aa: ASSLGTSGRIIEQY
v_gene: TRBV6-5; abundance: many; d_gene: TRBD1; CDR3aa: ASGQGTDTQY
v_gene: TRBV12-3/TRBV12-4; abundance: many; d_gene: TRBD1; CDR3aa: ASSLRTGSEKLF
v_gene: TRBV30; abundance: NA; d_gene: TRBD1; CDR3aa: AWTTGVGTDTQY
v_gene: TRBV11-1; abundance: many; d_gene: NA; CDR3aa: ASSLNTGELF
v_gene: TRBV7-2; abundance: many; d_gene: NA; CDR3aa: ASSLGRDYEQY
v_gene: TRBV5-4; abundance: many; d_gene: TRBD2; CDR3aa: ASSFRTSGRALGETQY
v_gene: TRBV18; abundance: many; d_gene: TRBD1; CDR3aa: ASSPPGQGAKNIQY
v_gene: TRBV6-1; abundance: many; d_gene: TRBD1; CDR3aa: ASSISGTGTKYEQF
v_gene: TRBV7-2; abundance: many; d_gene: NA; CDR3aa: ASSLPPGNTEAF
v_gene: TRBV11-3; abundance: many; d_gene: NA; CDR3aa: ASSLTYPNEQF
v_gene: TRBV6-2/TRBV6-3; abundance: many; d_gene: TRBD2; CDR3aa: ASSYGTSGAEQF
v_gene: TRBV7-2; abundance: many; d_gene: TRBD1; CDR3aa: ASSTRDRKETQY
v_gene: TRBV24-1; abundance: many; d_gene: NA; CDR3aa: ATSDFSQGGRNEQF
v_gene: TRBV10-3; abundance: many; d_gene: TRBD2; CDR3aa: AISELAGEINEQF
v_gene: TRBV9; abundance: many; d_gene: NA; CDR3aa: ASSVGALNTGELF
v_gene: TRBV25-1; abundance: many; d_gene: NA; CDR3aa: ASSGGRTQGAF
v_gene: TRBV7-2; abundance: many; d_gene: NA; CDR3aa: ASSRIHNQPQH
v_gene: TRBV20-1; abundance: many; d_gene: NA; CDR3aa: SAAAGRNQPQH
v_gene: TRBV18; abundance: few; d_gene: TRBD1; CDR3aa: ASSPGTGVNNEQF
v_gene: TRBV5-1; abundance: many; d_gene: TRBD1; CDR3aa: ASSLRQGYEQY
v_gene: TRBV9; abundance: many; d_gene: TRBD2; CDR3aa: ASSARLATPYNEQF
v_gene: TRBV20-1; abundance: many; d_gene: NA; CDR3aa: SGSQQVSSYNEQF
v_gene: TRBV29-1; abundance: many; d_gene: TRBD1; CDR3aa: SVEGSSNRGTAIHSYEQY
v_gene: TRBV20-1; abundance: many; d_gene: NA; CDR3aa: SAREGYNSPLH
v_gene: TRBV20-1; abundance: many; d_gene: NA; CDR3aa: SAPGELGSTDTQY
v_gene: TRBV20-1; abundance: many; d_gene: TRBD2; CDR3aa: SARELAGGTGANVLT
v_gene: TRBV25-1; abundance: many; d_gene: NA; CDR3aa: ASIDSASGNTIY
v_gene: TRBV27; abundance: many; d_gene: NA; CDR3aa: ASSFIRSTGELF
v_gene: TRBV7-2; abundance: NA; d_gene: NA; CDR3aa: ASSLEGAVGESIQY
v_gene: TRBV29-1; abundance: many; d_gene: NA; CDR3aa: SVGGDEQF
v_gene: TRBV7-8; abundance: many; d_gene: TRBD2; CDR3aa: ASSASGVSYNEQF
v_gene: TRBV11-3; abundance: many; d_gene: TRBD2; CDR3aa: ASSSHREGEQY
v_gene: TRBV7-2; abundance: NA; d_gene: NA; CDR3aa: ASSLMRYEQY
v_gene: TRBV24-1; abundance: NA; d_gene: TRBD2; CDR3aa: ATSDLGRREGPVESYNEQF
v_gene: TRBV6-2/TRBV6-3; abundance: many; d_gene: NA; CDR3aa: ASSPGPPDGYT